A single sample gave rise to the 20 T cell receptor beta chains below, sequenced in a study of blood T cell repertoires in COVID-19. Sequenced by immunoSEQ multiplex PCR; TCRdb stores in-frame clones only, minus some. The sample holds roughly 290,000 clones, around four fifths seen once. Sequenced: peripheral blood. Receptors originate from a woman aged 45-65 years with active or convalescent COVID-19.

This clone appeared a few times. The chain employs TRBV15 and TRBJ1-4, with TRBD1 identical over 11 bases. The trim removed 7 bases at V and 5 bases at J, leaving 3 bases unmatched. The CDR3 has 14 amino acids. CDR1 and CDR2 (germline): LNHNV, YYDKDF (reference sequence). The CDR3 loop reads CATNRDRGNEKLFF. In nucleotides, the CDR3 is TGTGCCACCAACCGGGACAGGGGGAATGAAAAACTGTTTTTT. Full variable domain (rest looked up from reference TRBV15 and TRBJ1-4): DAMVIQNPRYQVTQFGKPVTLSCSQTLNHNVMYWYQQKSSQAPKLLFHYYDKDFNNEADTPDNFQSRRPNTSFCFLDIRSPGLGDTAMYLCATNRDRGNEKLFFGSGTQLSVL.

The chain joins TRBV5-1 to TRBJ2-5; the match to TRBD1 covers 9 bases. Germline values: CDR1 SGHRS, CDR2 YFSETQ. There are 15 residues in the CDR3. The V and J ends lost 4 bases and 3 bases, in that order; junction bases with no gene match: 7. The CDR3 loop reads CASSRLRTGEETQYF. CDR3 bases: TGCGCCAGCAGCCGGCTCAGGACAGGGGAAGAGACCCAGTACTTC.

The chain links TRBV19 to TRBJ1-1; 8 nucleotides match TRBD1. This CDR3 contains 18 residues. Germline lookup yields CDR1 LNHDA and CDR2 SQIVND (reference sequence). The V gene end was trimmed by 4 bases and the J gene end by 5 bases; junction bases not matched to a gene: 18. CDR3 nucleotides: TGTGCCAGTAGTACCCACAACGGACAGGGAAGGGTCGGGACTGAAGCTTTCTTT. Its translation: CASSTHNGQGRVGTEAFF.

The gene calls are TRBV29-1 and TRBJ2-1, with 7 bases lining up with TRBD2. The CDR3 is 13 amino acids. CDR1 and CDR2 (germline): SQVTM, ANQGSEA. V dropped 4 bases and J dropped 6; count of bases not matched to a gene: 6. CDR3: CSVVGGRGNEQFF. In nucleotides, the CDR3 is TGCAGCGTTGTAGGTGGGAGGGGCAATGAGCAGTTCTTC.

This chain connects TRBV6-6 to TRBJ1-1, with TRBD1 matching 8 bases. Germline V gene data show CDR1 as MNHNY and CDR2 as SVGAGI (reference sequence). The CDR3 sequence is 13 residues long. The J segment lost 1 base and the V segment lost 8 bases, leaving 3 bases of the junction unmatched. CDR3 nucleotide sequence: TGTGCCAGCTTAGACAGGGGGAACACTGAAGCTTTCTTT. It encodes CASLDRGNTEAFF.

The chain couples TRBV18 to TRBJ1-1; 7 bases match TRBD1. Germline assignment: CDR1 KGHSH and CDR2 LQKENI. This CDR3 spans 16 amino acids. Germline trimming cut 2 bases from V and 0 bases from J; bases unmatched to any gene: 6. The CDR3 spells CASSPDRAPLNTEAFF. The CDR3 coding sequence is TGTGCCAGCTCACCAGACAGGGCGCCTTTGAACACTGAAGCTTTCTTT.

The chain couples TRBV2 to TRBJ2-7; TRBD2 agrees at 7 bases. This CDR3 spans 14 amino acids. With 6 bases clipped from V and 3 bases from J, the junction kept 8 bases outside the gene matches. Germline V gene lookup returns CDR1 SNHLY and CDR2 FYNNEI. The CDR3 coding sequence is TGTGCCAGCAGCCGCTATCCGGGGGGCTACGAGCAGTACTTC. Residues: CASSRYPGGYEQYF. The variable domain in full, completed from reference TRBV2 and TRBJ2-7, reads EPEVTQTPSHQVTQMGQEVILRCVPISNHLYFYWYRQILGQKVEFLVSFYNNEISEKSEIFDDQFSVERPDGSNFTLKIRSTKLEDSAMYFCASSRYPGGYEQYFGPGTRLTVT.

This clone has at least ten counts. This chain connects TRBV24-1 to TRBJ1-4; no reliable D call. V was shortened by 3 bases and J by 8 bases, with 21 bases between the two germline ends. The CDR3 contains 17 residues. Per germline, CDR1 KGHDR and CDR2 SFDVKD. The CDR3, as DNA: TGTGCCACCAGTGATCCCCCAGGTAGTCAGAAGAAGGAAAAACTGTTTTTT. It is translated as CATSDPPGSQKKEKLFF.

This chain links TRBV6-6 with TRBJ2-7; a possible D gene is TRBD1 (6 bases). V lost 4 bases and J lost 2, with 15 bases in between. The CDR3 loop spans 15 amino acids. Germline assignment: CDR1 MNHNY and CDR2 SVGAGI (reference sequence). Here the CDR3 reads CASSSSGTYTYEQYF. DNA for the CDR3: TGTGCCAGCAGTTCCTCCGGGACATACACCTACGAGCAGTACTTC.

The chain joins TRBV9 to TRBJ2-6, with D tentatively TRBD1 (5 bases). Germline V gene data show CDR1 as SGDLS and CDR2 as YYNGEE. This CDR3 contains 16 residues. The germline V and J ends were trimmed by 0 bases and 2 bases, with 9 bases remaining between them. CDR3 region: CASSVATTAGANVLTF. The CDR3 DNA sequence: TGTGCCAGCAGCGTAGCTACGACAGCTGGGGCCAACGTCCTGACTTTC.

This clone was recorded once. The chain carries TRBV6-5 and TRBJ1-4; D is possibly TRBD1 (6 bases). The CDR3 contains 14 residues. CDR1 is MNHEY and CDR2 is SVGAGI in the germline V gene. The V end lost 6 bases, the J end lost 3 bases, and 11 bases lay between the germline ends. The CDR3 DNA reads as TGTGCCAGCAGACCAGGGGTGGCTAATGAAAAACTGTTTTTT. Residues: CASRPGVANEKLFF.

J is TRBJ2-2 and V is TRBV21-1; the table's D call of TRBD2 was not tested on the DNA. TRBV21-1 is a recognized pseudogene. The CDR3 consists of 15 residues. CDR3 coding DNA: TGTGCCAGCAGGGTAGCGGGAGCGAACACCGGGGAGCTGTTTTTT. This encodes CASRVAGANTGELFF.

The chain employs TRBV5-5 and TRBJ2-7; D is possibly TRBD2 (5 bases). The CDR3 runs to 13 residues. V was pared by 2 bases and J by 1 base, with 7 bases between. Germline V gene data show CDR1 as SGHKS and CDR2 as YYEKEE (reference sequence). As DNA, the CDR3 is TGTGCCAGCAGCTTCCGGGAATCCTACGAGCAGTACTTC. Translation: CASSFRESYEQYF.

The CDR3 nucleotides are TGTGCCAGCAGCCAAGATAGGAGGGCTCTTAATGAAAAACTGTTTTTT. Protein: CASSQDRRALNEKLFF. V is TRBV4-2 and J is TRBJ1-4; no clear D. Germline loops: CDR1 LGHNA, CDR2 YNFKEQ. Between the trimmed V and J ends, which lost 0 bases and 4 bases, there was a span of 12 bases. The CDR3 covers 16 residues.

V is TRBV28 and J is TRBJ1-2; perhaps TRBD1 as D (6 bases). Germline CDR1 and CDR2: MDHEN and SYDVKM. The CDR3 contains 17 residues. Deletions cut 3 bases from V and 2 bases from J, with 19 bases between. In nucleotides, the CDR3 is TGTGCCAGCAGTTTTGGACCTCTTTCGACAGGAAACTATGGCTACACCTTC. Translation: CASSFGPLSTGNYGYTF.

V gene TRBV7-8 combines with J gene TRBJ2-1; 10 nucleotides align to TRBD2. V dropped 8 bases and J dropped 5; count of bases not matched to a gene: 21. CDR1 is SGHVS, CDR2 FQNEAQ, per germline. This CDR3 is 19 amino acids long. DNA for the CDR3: TGTGCCAGCGACGGTTCTAGCGGGAGAAGGCCTAGGATAGACAATGAGCAGTTCTTC. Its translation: CASDGSSGRRPRIDNEQFF.

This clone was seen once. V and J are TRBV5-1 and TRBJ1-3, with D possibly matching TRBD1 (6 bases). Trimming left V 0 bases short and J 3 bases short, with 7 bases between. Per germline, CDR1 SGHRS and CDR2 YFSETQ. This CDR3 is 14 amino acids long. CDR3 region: CASSLAGVGNTIYF. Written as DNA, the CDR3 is TGCGCCAGCAGCTTGGCAGGGGTTGGAAACACCATATATTTT.

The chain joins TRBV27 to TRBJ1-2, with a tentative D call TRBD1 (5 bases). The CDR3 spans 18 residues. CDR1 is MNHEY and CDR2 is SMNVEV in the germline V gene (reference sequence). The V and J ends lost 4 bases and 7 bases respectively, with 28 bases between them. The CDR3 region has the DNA TGTGCCAGCAGTTCTACCCCTCTCATGGGGCCACCGTCGGGTGGCTACACCTTC. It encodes CASSSTPLMGPPSGGYTF.

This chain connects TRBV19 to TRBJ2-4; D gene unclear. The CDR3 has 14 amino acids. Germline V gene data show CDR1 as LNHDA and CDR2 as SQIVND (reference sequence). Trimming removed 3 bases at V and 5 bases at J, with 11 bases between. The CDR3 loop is CASSIPFRENIQYF. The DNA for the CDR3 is TGTGCCAGTAGTATCCCCTTCCGGGAAAACATTCAGTACTTC.

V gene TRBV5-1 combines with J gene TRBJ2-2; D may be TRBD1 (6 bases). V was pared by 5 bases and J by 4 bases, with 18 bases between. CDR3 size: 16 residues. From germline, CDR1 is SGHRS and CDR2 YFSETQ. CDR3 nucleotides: TGCGCCAGCAGACCAACAGGGTTTCGGAGCACCGGGGAGCTGTTTTTT. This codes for CASRPTGFRSTGELFF.